These 21 T cell receptor beta chains were sequenced from one sample in a study of cytomegalovirus exposure and HLA in healthy donors. PCR amplification relied on 60 Vbeta primers (plus 13 Jbeta primers). Clones were sequenced by immunoSEQ multiplex PCR, and TCRdb holds only the in-frame ones, with some missing. The data hold about 130,000 clones, with approximately 80% observed a single time. The sample was PBMCs. The receptors originated from a woman between 18 and 30 years old in good health and CMV-seropositive.

The V call is TRBV19, the J call TRBJ1-2; 10 nucleotides match TRBD1. CDR1 is LNHDA, CDR2 SQIVND, per germline (reference sequence). There are 15 residues in the CDR3. Losses at the gene ends were 4 bases for V and 4 bases for J; bases not matched to a gene: 6. The CDR3, as DNA: TGTGCCAGTAGTACTACCGGGACAGGGGCCTATGGCTACACCTTC. This encodes CASSTTGTGAYGYTF.

The chain joins TRBV27 to TRBJ2-5, with a weak D call TRBD1 (5 bases). The closer fit of TRBJ2-7 to the DNA end suggests the J call may be wrong. The CDR3 is 13 amino acids. From germline, CDR1 is MNHEY and CDR2 SMNVEV (reference sequence). The CDR3, as DNA: TGTGCCAGCAGTCGAGACAGTACCTACGAGCAGTACTTC. It codes for CASSRDSTYEQYF.

V gene TRBV30 combines with J gene TRBJ1-5; perhaps TRBD1 as D (6 bases). Looked up from germline, CDR1 is GTSNPN and CDR2 is SVGIG (reference sequence). The CDR3 consists of 12 residues. The V end was cut by 3 bases, the J end by 6 bases, with 9 bases between. DNA for the CDR3: TGTGCCTGGAGCAGGGGATCTCAGCCCCAGCATTTT. This codes for CAWSRGSQPQHF.

The chain is built from TRBV5-1 and TRBJ1-3; D may be TRBD1 (5 bases). Germline assignment: CDR1 SGHRS and CDR2 YFSETQ. The CDR3 has 17 amino acids. V was cut by 5 bases and J by 3 bases, with 21 bases left in between. The CDR3 sequence: CASSSGFGGELGNTIYF. CDR3 bases: TGCGCCAGCAGTTCGGGCTTCGGGGGGGAACTTGGAAACACCATATATTTT.

This sequence joins TRBV15 and TRBJ2-3; no definite D call. The V end lost 4 bases, the J end lost 2 bases, and 13 bases lay between the germline ends. Germline CDR1 is LNHNV and CDR2 is YYDKDF (reference sequence). This CDR3 spans 15 amino acids. DNA for the CDR3: TGTGCCACCAGCAAACCAAGCACTAACACAGATACGCAGTATTTT. Its translation is CATSKPSTNTDTQYF.

The chain recombines TRBV13 with TRBJ2-3; the D gene is possibly TRBD1 (7 bases). Germline-derived CDR1 and CDR2 are PRHDT and FYEKMQ (reference sequence). V dropped 4 bases and J dropped 1 base, with 18 bases sitting between them. The CDR3 extends over 17 amino acids. CDR3 in amino acids: CASSSPQGGPGTDTQYF. The CDR3 nucleotides are TGTGCCAGCAGCTCCCCCCAGGGGGGCCCCGGCACAGATACGCAGTATTTT.

J is TRBJ2-1 and V is TRBV5-4; D unclear. V was shortened by 9 bases and J by 6 bases, with 13 bases between the two germline ends. The germline V gene encodes CDR1 SGHNT and CDR2 YYREEE (reference sequence). CDR3 length: 12 residues. The CDR3 loop is CAISRRANEQFF. For the CDR3, the DNA is TGTGCCATCTCTAGACGCGCCAATGAGCAGTTCTTC.

The chain employs TRBV7-9 and TRBJ1-4, with D tentatively TRBD1 (5 bases). Germline assignment: CDR1 SEHNR and CDR2 FQNEAQ (reference sequence). V was clipped by 3 bases and J by 0 bases, with 14 bases between them. The CDR3 sequence is 17 residues long. For the CDR3, the DNA is TGTGCCAGCAGCTTTACAGGAATAACTGCAACTAATGAAAAACTGTTTTTT. This sequence encodes CASSFTGITATNEKLFF. The full variable domain, its missing parts supplied by reference TRBV7-9 and TRBJ1-4, is DTGVSQNPRHKITKRGQNVTFRCDPISEHNRLYWYRQTLGQGPEFLTYFQNEAQLEKSRLLSDRFSAERPKGSFSTLEIQRTEQGDSAMYLCASSFTGITATNEKLFFGSGTQLSVL.

The genes are TRBV7-9 and TRBJ2-3; D possibly corresponds to TRBD2 (6 bases). Germline V CDR1 and CDR2: SEHNR, FQNEAQ (reference sequence). The V and J ends lost 3 bases and 2 bases respectively, with 12 bases between them. This CDR3 is built from 15 residues. This CDR3 is CASSFGEDPTDTQYF. CDR3 nucleotides: TGTGCCAGCAGCTTCGGGGAGGACCCCACAGATACGCAGTATTTT.

J is TRBJ2-2 and V is TRBV7-6, with a weak D call TRBD2 (5 bases). Trimming removed 5 bases at V and 6 bases at J, with 16 bases between. The CDR3 is 15 amino acids. CDR1 is SGHVS, CDR2 FNYEAQ, per germline. This chain's CDR3 is CASSEPRGDAGELFF. Written as DNA, the CDR3 is TGTGCCAGCAGCGAGCCCCGGGGAGACGCCGGGGAGCTGTTTTTT.

The J gene is TRBJ2-5, the V gene TRBV19; 16 nucleotides line up with TRBD2. This CDR3 has 18 amino acids. Germline trimming cut 5 bases from V and 5 bases from J; bases unmatched to any gene: 11. The germline CDR1 and CDR2 sequences are LNHDA and SQIVND (reference sequence). This CDR3 is CASSPSGTSGGAYETQYF. The CDR3, as DNA: TGTGCCAGTAGTCCCTCCGGGACTAGCGGGGGGGCGTATGAGACCCAGTACTTC.

The chain combines TRBV6-5 with TRBJ2-3; the match to TRBD1 covers 8 bases. The CDR3 spans 15 residues. J lost 1 base, V lost 7 bases, and 7 bases had no gene match. The germline CDR1 and CDR2 sequences are MNHEY and SVGAGI. The CDR3 coding sequence is TGTGCCAGCAATCCAGGGGGCATGGGCACAGATACGCAGTATTTT. Its translation is CASNPGGMGTDTQYF.

The V call is TRBV9, the J call TRBJ1-2, with 9 bases that match TRBD1. Germline CDR1 and CDR2: SGDLS and YYNGEE. The CDR3 consists of 18 residues. J gave up 5 bases and V 4 bases, and 18 bases lay outside the gene matches. CDR3 amino acids: CASSPWIPGQGFRYGYTF. In nucleotides, the CDR3 is TGTGCCAGCAGCCCTTGGATCCCGGGACAGGGATTTAGGTATGGCTACACCTTC.

The chain employs TRBV19 and TRBJ1-2; D not resolved. This CDR3 contains 15 residues. V lost 4 bases and J lost 4, with 16 bases in between. Germline-derived CDR1 and CDR2 are LNHDA and SQIVND (reference sequence). The CDR3 region is CASSTTGSSLYGYTF. In DNA, the CDR3 is TGTGCCAGTAGTACTACCGGGTCCTCCCTCTATGGCTACACCTTC.

The J gene is TRBJ1-3, the V gene TRBV12-5, with D possibly matching TRBD1 (6 bases). Trimming left V 6 bases short and J 4 bases short, with 16 bases between. This CDR3 is built from 15 residues. Germline loops: CDR1 LGHNT, CDR2 FRNRAP. In DNA form, the CDR3 reads TGTGCTAGTGGGCTACTGACAGGCCAAGGAAACACCATATATTTT. Translated: CASGLLTGQGNTIYF. Looking up the rest from reference TRBV12-5 and TRBJ1-3 gives the full variable domain: DARVTQTPRHKVTEMGQEVTMRCQPILGHNTVFWYRQTMMQGLELLAYFRNRAPLDDSGMPKDRFSAEMPDATLATLKIQPSEPRDSAVYFCASGLLTGQGNTIYFGEGSWLTVV.

This sequence joins TRBV7-9 and TRBJ2-1; 7 nucleotides match TRBD2. This CDR3 is built from 13 residues. V shed 5 bases, J shed 8 bases, and the junction held 6 bases outside the gene matches. The germline V gene encodes CDR1 SEHNR and CDR2 FQNEAQ (reference sequence). The CDR3: CASSPGLEDEQFF. The DNA for the CDR3 is TGTGCCAGCAGCCCCGGACTAGAGGATGAGCAGTTCTTC.

The chain employs TRBV9 and TRBJ2-3; a possible D gene is TRBD1 (5 bases). V lost 0 bases, J lost 3 bases, and 14 bases lay in between. CDR3 size: 16 residues. In germline, CDR1 is SGDLS, CDR2 YYNGEE. The CDR3: CASSVEPGMVTDTQYF. The CDR3 DNA reads TGTGCCAGCAGCGTAGAACCAGGGATGGTGACAGATACGCAGTATTTT.

V and J are TRBV4-2 and TRBJ2-1; 9 positions agree with TRBD2. The CDR3 is 15 residues long. The V and J ends lost 4 bases and 6 bases, in that order; junction bases with no gene match: 7. The V gene's germline CDR1 is LGHNA and CDR2 YNFKEQ. Here the CDR3 DNA reads TGTGCCAGCAGCCGCGGGACTAGCCAGCGCAATGAGCAGTTCTTC. The encoded protein is CASSRGTSQRNEQFF.

This clone was counted only a few times. This sequence joins TRBV2 and TRBJ2-3; 8 bases agree with TRBD2. Germline loops: CDR1 SNHLY, CDR2 FYNNEI. The CDR3 has 13 residues. Losses at the gene ends were 9 bases for V and 1 base for J; bases not matched to a gene: 3. The CDR3 DNA is TGTGCCAGTGTGCGGGGGGGCACAGATACGCAGTATTTT. Translating gives CASVRGGTDTQYF.

The V call is TRBV28, the J call TRBJ1-2; D is unresolved. The germline V gene encodes CDR1 MDHEN and CDR2 SYDVKM. This CDR3 contains 13 residues. The V end lost 1 base, the J end lost 4 bases, and 7 bases lay between the germline ends. CDR3 residues: CASSLSGLYGYTF. The CDR3 DNA follows: TGTGCCAGCAGTTTATCCGGACTCTATGGCTACACCTTC.

This chain joins TRBV7-9 and TRBJ1-2; possibly TRBD1 for D (5 bases). Germline V gene lookup returns CDR1 SEHNR and CDR2 FQNEAQ (reference sequence). Trimming stripped 7 bases from V and 3 bases from J, with 9 bases between. The CDR3 length is 12 residues. The CDR3 spells CASTRADYGYTF. CDR3 in DNA: TGTGCCAGCACCAGGGCGGACTATGGCTACACCTTC.